These 14 T cell receptor beta chains originate from one sample sequenced in a study of blood T cell repertoires in COVID-19. Sequencing used immunoSEQ multiplex PCR; TCRdb keeps in-frame clones, though not all of them. The data show 70,000 to 95,000 clones, with roughly 92% seen just once and around 6% held by the top ten. Sequences were obtained from peripheral blood. The receptors come from a woman aged 55-69 years with active COVID-19.

This clone was detected only once. V gene TRBV3-1 (or the pseudogene TRBV3-2) combines with J gene TRBJ2-1; the D is unclear. CDR1 is LGHDT and CDR2 is YNNKEL in the germline V gene (reference sequence). V was cut by 2 bases and J by 6 bases, with 8 bases left in between. The length of the CDR3 is 13 residues. For the CDR3, the DNA is TGTGCCAGCAGCCAAAAAAGGAGCAATGAGCAGTTCTTC. This gives the protein CASSQKRSNEQFF.

This chain connects TRBV18 to TRBJ2-1, with 8 bases fitting TRBD2. From germline, CDR1 is KGHSH and CDR2 LQKENI. CDR3 length: 18 residues. J lost 7 bases, V lost 6 bases, and 20 bases had no gene match. The CDR3 DNA reads as TGTGCCAGCTCTGCCATGGTTCGGGCTAGCGGGCTGGGGAATGAGCAGTTCTTC. Protein product: CASSAMVRASGLGNEQFF.

CDR3 DNA sequence: TGTGCCAGCAGCCCTCGCCGGGACTCGAACACCGGGGAGCTGTTTTTT. Its protein product is CASSPRRDSNTGELFF. The J gene is TRBJ2-2, the V gene TRBV9, with D possibly TRBD2 on 6 matching bases. The CDR3 runs 16 residues. Trimming left V 4 bases short and J 0 bases short, with 13 bases between. Germline V CDR1 and CDR2: SGDLS, YYNGEE.

This clone was seen just once. The rearrangement links TRBV9 to TRBJ1-5; TRBD1 is a possible D gene (6 bases). CDR1 is SGDLS, CDR2 YYNGEE, per germline. V was clipped by 0 bases and J by 6 bases, with 13 bases between them. This CDR3 comprises 15 residues. The CDR3 loop is CASSVGFRGAQPQHF. CDR3 in DNA: TGTGCCAGCAGCGTAGGGTTCCGGGGGGCTCAGCCCCAGCATTTT.

In this sample, this clone turned up once. The chain employs TRBV5-1 and TRBJ2-7; TRBD1 aligns across 9 bases. Losses at the gene ends were 4 bases for V and 4 bases for J; bases not matched to a gene: 6. From germline, CDR1 is SGHRS and CDR2 YFSETQ. This CDR3 has 14 amino acids. CDR3 sequence: CASSAGTGTYEQYF. In DNA form, the CDR3 reads TGCGCCAGCAGCGCCGGGACAGGGACGTACGAGCAGTACTTC.

This rearrangement joins TRBV7-9 to TRBJ1-1; D not resolved. CDR1 is SEHNR, CDR2 FQNEAQ, per germline (reference sequence). The CDR3 spans 15 residues. V dropped 1 base and J dropped 3 bases, with 12 bases sitting between them. CDR3 region: CASSLVDFVDTEAFF. For the CDR3, the DNA is TGTGCCAGCAGCTTAGTCGACTTCGTCGACACTGAAGCTTTCTTT.

The rearrangement uses TRBV10-2 and TRBJ1-3; 10 bases agree with TRBD1. The CDR3 runs 16 residues. V lost 6 bases to trimming and J lost 4 bases; unmatched junction nucleotides: 9. Germline assignment: CDR1 WSHSY and CDR2 SAAADI. CDR3: CASRDIGDRGGNTIYF. The CDR3 DNA follows: TGCGCCAGCAGGGATATAGGGGACAGGGGAGGAAACACCATATATTTT.

The chain carries TRBV18 and TRBJ2-3; maybe TRBD2 (6 bases). The V gene's germline CDR1 is KGHSH and CDR2 LQKENI. Trimming took off 0 bases at V and 1 base at J, with 11 bases between the two ends. This CDR3 spans 16 amino acids. The CDR3 DNA sequence: TGTGCCAGCTCACCACCTGCGGGACTCGGCACAGATACGCAGTATTTT. This translates into CASSPPAGLGTDTQYF.

V is TRBV5-4 and J is TRBJ2-2; 7 nucleotides match TRBD2. After removal of 4 bases from V and 4 bases from J, the junction contained 7 bases not matched to a gene. Germline lookup yields CDR1 SGHNT and CDR2 YYREEE (reference sequence). CDR3 size: 15 residues. The CDR3 bases are TGTGCCAGCAGCCTCACCTTAGCGGGCACCGGGGAGCTGTTTTTT. Amino acids: CASSLTLAGTGELFF.

V usage is TRBV4-3 and J usage is TRBJ1-1, with D perhaps matching TRBD1 (5 bases). The CDR3 is made up of 14 amino acids. The V and J ends lost 3 bases and 8 bases respectively, with 16 bases between them. Germline lookup yields CDR1 LGHNA and CDR2 YSLEER. The CDR3 loop is CASSHRGQTTEAFF. The CDR3 DNA reads as TGCGCCAGCAGCCATCGAGGACAAACTACAGAAGCTTTCTTT.

This clone was counted a single time. This chain connects TRBV9 to TRBJ2-2, with TRBD1 identical over 8 bases. The CDR3 has 14 residues. The germline CDR1 and CDR2 sequences are SGDLS and YYNGEE. J gave up 7 bases and V 2 bases, and 4 bases lay outside the gene matches. The chain's CDR3 is CASSVRTGNGELFF. The CDR3, as DNA: TGTGCCAGCAGCGTCAGGACAGGGAACGGGGAGCTGTTTTTT. Variable domain in full (rest from reference TRBV9 and TRBJ2-2): DSGVTQTPKHLITATGQRVTLRCSPRSGDLSVYWYQQSLDQGLQFLIQYYNGEERAKGNILERFSAQQFPDLHSELNLSSLELGDSALYFCASSVRTGNGELFFGEGSRLTVL.

The chain couples TRBV20-1 to TRBJ2-5; D gene ambiguous. In germline, CDR1 is DFQATT, CDR2 SNEGSKA (reference sequence). The CDR3 is made up of 10 amino acids. Deletions cut 4 bases from V and 5 bases from J, with 5 bases between. CDR3 bases: TGCAGTGCTAATCGGGAGACCCAGTACTTC. Amino acids: CSANRETQYF.

This clone was found once. The chain employs TRBV19 and TRBJ2-5, with TRBD1 matching 10 bases. V lost 8 bases to trimming and J lost 5 bases; unmatched junction nucleotides: 5. This CDR3 region has 13 residues. In germline, CDR1 is LNHDA, CDR2 SQIVND (reference sequence). CDR3 region: CASGDRGRETQYF. Here the CDR3 DNA reads TGTGCCAGTGGCGACAGGGGGCGGGAGACCCAGTACTTC.

This sequence joins TRBV2 and TRBJ1-6, with D unresolved. Trimming pared 8 bases from V and 4 bases from J, leaving 9 bases between. Germline-derived CDR1 and CDR2 are SNHLY and FYNNEI. The CDR3 consists of 13 residues. CDR3 sequence reads: CASCGEYNSPLHF. Written as DNA, the CDR3 is TGTGCCAGCTGCGGGGAATATAATTCACCCCTCCACTTT.